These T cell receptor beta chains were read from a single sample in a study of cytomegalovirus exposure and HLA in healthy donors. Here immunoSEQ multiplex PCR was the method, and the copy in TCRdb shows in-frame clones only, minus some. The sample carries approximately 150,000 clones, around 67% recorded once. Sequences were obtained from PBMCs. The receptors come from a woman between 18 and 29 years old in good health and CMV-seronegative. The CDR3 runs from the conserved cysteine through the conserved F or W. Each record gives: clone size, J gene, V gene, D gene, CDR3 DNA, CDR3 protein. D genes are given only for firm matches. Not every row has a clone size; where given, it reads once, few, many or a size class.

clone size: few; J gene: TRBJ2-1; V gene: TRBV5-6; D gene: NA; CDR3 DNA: TGTGCCAGCGGCGGGCATATTTTCGGGAATGAGCAGTTCTTC; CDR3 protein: CASGGHIFGNEQFF
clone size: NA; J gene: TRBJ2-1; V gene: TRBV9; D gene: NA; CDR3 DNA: TGTGCCAGCAGCGTAGAAGATAGCTCCTACAATGAGCAGTTCTTC; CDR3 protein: CASSVEDSSYNEQFF
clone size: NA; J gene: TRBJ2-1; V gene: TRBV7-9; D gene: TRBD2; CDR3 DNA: TGTGCCAGCAGCTTATGGTCCGCGGGACTAGTGCATGAGCAGTTCTTC; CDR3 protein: CASSLWSAGLVHEQFF
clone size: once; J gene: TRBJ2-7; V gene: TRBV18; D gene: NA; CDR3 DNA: TGTGCCAGCTCAGAGACTATGGAACAGGGTTACGAGCAGTACTTC; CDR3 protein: CASSETMEQGYEQYF
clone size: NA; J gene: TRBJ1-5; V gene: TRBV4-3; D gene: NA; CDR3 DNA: TGCGCCAGCAGCCAAGATACAGTCAATCAGCCCCAGCATTTT; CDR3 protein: CASSQDTVNQPQHF
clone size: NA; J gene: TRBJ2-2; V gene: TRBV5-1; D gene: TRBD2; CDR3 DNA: TGCGCCAGCAGCTTGGAGCGGGGGGGCCTCCCTGCGAACACCGGGGAGCTGTTTTTT; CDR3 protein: CASSLERGGLPANTGELFF
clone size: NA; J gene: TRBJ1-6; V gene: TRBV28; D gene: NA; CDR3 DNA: TGTGCCAGCATCACGACCAGCGGAATCCTCCACTTT; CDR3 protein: CASITTSGILHF
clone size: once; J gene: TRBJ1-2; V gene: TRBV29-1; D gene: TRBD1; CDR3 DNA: TGCAGCGTTGAGGGGGACAGGGGAACGGGCTACACCTTC; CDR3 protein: CSVEGDRGTGYTF
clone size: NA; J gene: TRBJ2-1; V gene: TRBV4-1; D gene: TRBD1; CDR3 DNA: TGCGCCAGCAGCCAAGAGGGCCGCAGGGGGCTATACAATGAGCAGTTCTTC; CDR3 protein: CASSQEGRRGLYNEQFF
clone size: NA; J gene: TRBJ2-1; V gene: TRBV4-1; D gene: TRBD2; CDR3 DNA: TGCGCCAGCAGCCAATCGACTAGCAGCTACAATGAGCAGTTCTTC; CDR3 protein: CASSQSTSSYNEQFF
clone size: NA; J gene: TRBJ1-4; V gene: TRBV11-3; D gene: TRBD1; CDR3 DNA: TGTGCCAGCAGCTCCCGGACAGGGTCGGACGAAAAACTGTTTTTT; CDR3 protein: CASSSRTGSDEKLFF
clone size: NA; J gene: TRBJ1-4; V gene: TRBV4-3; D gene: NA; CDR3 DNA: TGCGCCAGCAGCCAAGATGTAGGGGCCGACACCTCTAATGAAAAACTGTTTTTT; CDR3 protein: CASSQDVGADTSNEKLFF
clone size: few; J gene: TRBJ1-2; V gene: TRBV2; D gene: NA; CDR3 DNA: TGTGCCAGCAGTGAGGAAAAGGGGGTGAGAAACTATGGCTACACCTTC; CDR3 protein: CASSEEKGVRNYGYTF
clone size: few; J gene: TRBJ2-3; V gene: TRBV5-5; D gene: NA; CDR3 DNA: TGTGCCAGCAGCTTCGGAACGAGGACAGATACGCAGTATTTT; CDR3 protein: CASSFGTRTDTQYF
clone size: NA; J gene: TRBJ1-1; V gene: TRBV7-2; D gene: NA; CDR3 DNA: TGTGCCAGCAGCCCCCGGGCGGGGAACACTGAAGCTTTCTTT; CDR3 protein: CASSPRAGNTEAFF
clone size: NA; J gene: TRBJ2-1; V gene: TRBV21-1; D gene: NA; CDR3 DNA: TGTGCCAGCAGCTCCCAGGCAGGGGGGTCCTACAATGAGCAGTTCTTC; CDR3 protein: CASSSQAGGSYNEQFF
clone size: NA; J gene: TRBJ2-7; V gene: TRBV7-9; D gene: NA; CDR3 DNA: TGTGCCAGCAGCTTATTTGGCGTCGGAGACGAGCAGTACTTC; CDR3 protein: CASSLFGVGDEQYF
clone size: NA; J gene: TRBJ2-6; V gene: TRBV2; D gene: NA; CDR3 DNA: TGTGCCAGCAGTGAGGACAGATCTGGGGCCAACGTCCTGACTTTC; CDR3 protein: CASSEDRSGANVLTF
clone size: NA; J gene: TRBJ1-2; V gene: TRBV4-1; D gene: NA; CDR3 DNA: TGCGCCAGCAGCCAAACCGTAGGGCGGGGCGCGAACTATGGCTACACCTTC; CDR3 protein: CASSQTVGRGANYGYTF
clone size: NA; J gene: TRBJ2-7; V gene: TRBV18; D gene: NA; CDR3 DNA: TGTGCCAGCTCACCACCCGGTACACCCGGGGAGCAGTACTTC; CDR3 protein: CASSPPGTPGEQYF
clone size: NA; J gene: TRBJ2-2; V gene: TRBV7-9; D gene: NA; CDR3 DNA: TGTGCCAGCAGCTTAGTGTCGGGGAATACCGGGGAGCTGTTTTTT; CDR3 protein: CASSLVSGNTGELFF
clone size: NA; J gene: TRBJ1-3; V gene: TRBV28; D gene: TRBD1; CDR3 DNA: TGTGGCTACAGGGGGCCTGGAAACACCATATATTTT; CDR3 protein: CGYRGPGNTIYF
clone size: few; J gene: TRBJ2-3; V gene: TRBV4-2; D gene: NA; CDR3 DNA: TGTGCCAGCAGCCATAGGGCAGGGGTTTCAGATACGCAGTATTTT; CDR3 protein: CASSHRAGVSDTQYF
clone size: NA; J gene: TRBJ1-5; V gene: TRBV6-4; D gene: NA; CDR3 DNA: TGTGCCAGCAGTGACGGGGGGGTGTCTGGCAATCAGCCCCAGCATTTT; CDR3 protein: CASSDGGVSGNQPQHF
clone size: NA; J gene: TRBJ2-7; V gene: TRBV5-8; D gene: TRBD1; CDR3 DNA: TGTGCCAGCAGCTACGGACAGGCGCGGTACGAGCAGTACTTC; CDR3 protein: CASSYGQARYEQYF
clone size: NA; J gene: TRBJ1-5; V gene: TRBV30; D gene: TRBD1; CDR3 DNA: TGTGCCTGGCAAGACAGGGTCAGTCAGCCCCAGCATTTT; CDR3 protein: CAWQDRVSQPQHF
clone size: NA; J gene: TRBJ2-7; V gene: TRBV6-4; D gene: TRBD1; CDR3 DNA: TGTGCCAGCAGTGAGCAGGACAGGCAACGCTACGAGCAGTACTTC; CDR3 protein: CASSEQDRQRYEQYF
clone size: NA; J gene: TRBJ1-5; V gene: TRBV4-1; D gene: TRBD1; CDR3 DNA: TGCGCCAGCAGCTCCCTAAGACAGGGGGGATATCAGCCCCAGCATTTT; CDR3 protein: CASSSLRQGGYQPQHF
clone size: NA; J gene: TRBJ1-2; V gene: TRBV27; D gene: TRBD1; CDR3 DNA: TGTGCCAGCAGTACCTCGACCATGACAGGGAAGAACTATGGCTACACCTTC; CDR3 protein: CASSTSTMTGKNYGYTF
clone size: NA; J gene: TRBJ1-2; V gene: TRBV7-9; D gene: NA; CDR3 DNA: TGTGCCAGCAGCCAGGGACAAGCTAACTATGGCTACACCTTC; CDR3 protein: CASSQGQANYGYTF
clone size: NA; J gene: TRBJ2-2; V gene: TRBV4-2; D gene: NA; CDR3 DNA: TGTGCCAGCAGCCACCCAAGGGGGGGACAAAACACCGGGGAGCTGTTTTTT; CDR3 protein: CASSHPRGGQNTGELFF
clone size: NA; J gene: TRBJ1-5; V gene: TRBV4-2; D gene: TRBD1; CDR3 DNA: TGTGCCAGCAGCCAAGGACAGGGAGAACAGCCCCAGCATTTT; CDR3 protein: CASSQGQGEQPQHF
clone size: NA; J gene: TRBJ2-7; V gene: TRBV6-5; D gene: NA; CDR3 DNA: TGTGCCAGCAGTTACGGAGGAGGGGACGAGCAGTACTTC; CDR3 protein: CASSYGGGDEQYF
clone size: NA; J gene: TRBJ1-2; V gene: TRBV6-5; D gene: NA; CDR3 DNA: TGTGCCAGCAGTTACACAGCGGGGTCTAACTATGGCTACACCTTC; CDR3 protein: CASSYTAGSNYGYTF
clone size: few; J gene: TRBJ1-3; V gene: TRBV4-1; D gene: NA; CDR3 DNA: TGCGCCAGCAGCCAAGCAAATGGAAACACCATATATTTT; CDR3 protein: CASSQANGNTIYF
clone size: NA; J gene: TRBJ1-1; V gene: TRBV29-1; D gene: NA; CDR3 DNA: TGCAGCGTTAAGTTACGGTTGAACACTGAAGCTTTCTTT; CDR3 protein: CSVKLRLNTEAFF
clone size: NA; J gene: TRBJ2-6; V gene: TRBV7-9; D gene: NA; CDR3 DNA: TGTGCCAGCAGCTACACAGGGTCTGGGGCCAACGTCCTGACTTTC; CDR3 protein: CASSYTGSGANVLTF
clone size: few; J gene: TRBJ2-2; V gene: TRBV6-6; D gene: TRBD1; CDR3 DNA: TGTGCCAGCAGTAAACAGACAGGGGGGAACACCGGGGAGCTGTTTTTT; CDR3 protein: CASSKQTGGNTGELFF
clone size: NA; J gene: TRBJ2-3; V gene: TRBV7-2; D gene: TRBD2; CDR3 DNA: TGTGCCAGCAGCTTACAGCGGGGGGTAATCACAGATACGCAGTATTTT; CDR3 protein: CASSLQRGVITDTQYF
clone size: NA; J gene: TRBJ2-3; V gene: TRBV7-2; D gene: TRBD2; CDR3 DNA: TGTGCCAGCAGCTTAACCTTACCGGGGACTAGCGGAAGCACAGATACGCAGTATTTT; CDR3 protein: CASSLTLPGTSGSTDTQYF
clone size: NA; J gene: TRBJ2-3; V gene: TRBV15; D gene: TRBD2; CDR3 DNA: TGTGCCACCAGCTCACGGGGTAGCGGGGGGCTCCGACTTACGCAGTATTTT; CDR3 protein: CATSSRGSGGLRLTQYF
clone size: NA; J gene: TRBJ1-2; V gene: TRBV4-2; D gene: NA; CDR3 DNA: TGTGCCAGCAGCCAGGAACAGGGAACAACGAACTATGGCTACACCTTC; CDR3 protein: CASSQEQGTTNYGYTF
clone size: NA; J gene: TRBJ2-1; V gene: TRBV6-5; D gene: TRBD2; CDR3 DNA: TGTGCCAGCGGGACTCTAGCGGCCAACTACAATGAGCAGTTCTTC; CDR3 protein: CASGTLAANYNEQFF
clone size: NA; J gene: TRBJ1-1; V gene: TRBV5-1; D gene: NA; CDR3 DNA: TGCGCCAGCAGCTTGAATTCAGGGGACACTGAAGCTTTCTTT; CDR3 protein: CASSLNSGDTEAFF
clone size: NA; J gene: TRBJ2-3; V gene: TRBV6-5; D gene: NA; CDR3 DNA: TGTGCCAGCAGTTACGGGGCCTATAGCACAGATACGCAGTATTTT; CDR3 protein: CASSYGAYSTDTQYF
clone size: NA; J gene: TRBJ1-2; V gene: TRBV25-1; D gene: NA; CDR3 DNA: TGTGCCAGCAGTGAATCGCAGAGGATCTATGGCTACACCTTC; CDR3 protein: CASSESQRIYGYTF
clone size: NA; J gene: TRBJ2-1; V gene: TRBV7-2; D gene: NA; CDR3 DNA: TGTGCCAGCAGCTTACCCTTTACCGAGGGGGTGGGGAATGAGCAGTTCTTC; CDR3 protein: CASSLPFTEGVGNEQFF
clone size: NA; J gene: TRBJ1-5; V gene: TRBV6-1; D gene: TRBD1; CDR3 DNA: TGTGCCAGCAGTGACCCAGGGGGCAGCAATCAGCCCCAGCATTTT; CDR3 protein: CASSDPGGSNQPQHF
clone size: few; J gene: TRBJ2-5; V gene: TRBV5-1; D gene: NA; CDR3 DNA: TGCGCCAGCAGCTTGGCACAGCTACAAGAGACCCAGTACTTC; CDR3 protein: CASSLAQLQETQYF
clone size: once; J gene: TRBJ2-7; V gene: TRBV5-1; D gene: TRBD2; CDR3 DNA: TGCGCCAGCAGCTGGGTAACTAGCGGGGGATCCTACGAGCAGTACTTC; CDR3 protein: CASSWVTSGGSYEQYF
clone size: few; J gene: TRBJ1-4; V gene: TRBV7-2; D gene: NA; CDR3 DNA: TGTGCCAGCAGCTTCGGCCAGGGAGAAAAACTGTTTTTT; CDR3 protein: CASSFGQGEKLFF
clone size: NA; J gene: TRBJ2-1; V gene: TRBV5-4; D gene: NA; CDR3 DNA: TGTGCCAGCAGCTTCGTGGCAGGCAGCTTGTTCGTAAATGAGCAGTTCTTC; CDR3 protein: CASSFVAGSLFVNEQFF
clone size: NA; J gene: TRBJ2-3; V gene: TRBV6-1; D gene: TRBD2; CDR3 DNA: TGTGCCGGGTTAGCGGGAGGGACAGATACGCAGTATTTT; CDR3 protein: CAGLAGGTDTQYF
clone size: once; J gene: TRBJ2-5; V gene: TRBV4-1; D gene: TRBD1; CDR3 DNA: TGCGCCAGCAGCCAGACAGGGGCGTTGGAGACCCAGTACTTC; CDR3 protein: CASSQTGALETQYF
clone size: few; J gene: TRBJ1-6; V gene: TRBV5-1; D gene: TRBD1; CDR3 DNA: TGCGCCAGCAGCTCTTCGACAGGGGGCTATAATTCACCCCTCCACTTT; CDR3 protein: CASSSSTGGYNSPLHF
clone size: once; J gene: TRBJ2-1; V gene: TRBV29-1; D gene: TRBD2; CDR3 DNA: TGCAGCGTTGACAGGACTAGCGGTTACAATGAGCAGTTCTTC; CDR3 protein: CSVDRTSGYNEQFF
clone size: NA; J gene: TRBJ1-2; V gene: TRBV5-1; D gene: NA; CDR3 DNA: TGCGCCAGCAGCTCCCCGGGTACTAACTATGGCTACACCTTC; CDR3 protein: CASSSPGTNYGYTF
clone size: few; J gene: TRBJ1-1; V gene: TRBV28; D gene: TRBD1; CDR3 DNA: TGTGCCAGCAGACCCGCCGGGACAGGTGATGGAGGTAACACTGAAGCTTTCTTT; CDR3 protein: CASRPAGTGDGGNTEAFF
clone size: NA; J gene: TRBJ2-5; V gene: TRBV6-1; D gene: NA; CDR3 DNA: TGTGCCAGCACTCTAGGAGAGACCCAGTACTTC; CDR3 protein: CASTLGETQYF
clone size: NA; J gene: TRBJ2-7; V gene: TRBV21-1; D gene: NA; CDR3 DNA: TGTGCCAGCAGCTCCCGACAGGGTCCGTGCGAGCAGTACTTC; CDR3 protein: CASSSRQGPCEQYF